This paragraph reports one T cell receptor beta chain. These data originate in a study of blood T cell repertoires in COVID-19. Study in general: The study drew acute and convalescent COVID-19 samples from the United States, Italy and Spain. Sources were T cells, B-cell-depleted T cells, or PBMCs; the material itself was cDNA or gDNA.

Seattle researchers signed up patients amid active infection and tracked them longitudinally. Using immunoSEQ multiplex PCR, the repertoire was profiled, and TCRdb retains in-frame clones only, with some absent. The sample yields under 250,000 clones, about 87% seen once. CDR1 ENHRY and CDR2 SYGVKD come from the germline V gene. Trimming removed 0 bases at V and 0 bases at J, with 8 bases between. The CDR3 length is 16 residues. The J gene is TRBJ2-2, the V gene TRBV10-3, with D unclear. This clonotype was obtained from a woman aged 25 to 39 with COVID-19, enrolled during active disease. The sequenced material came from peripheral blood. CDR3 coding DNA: TGTGCCATCAGTGAGTCTGGTGCGGCGAACACCGGGGAGCTGTTTTTT. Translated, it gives CAISESGAANTGELFF.